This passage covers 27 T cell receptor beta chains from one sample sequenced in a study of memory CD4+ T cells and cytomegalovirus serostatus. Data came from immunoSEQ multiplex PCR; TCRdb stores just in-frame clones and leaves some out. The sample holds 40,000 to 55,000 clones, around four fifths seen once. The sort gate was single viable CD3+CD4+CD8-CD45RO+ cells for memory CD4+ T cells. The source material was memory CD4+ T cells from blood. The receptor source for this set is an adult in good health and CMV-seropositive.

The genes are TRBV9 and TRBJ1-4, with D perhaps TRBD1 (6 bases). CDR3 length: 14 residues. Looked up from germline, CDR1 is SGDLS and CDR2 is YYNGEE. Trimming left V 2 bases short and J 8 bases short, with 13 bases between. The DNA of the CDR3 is TGTGCCAGCAGCGTCAGTGGGGGCTCGGAAAAACTGTTTTTT. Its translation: CASSVSGGSEKLFF.

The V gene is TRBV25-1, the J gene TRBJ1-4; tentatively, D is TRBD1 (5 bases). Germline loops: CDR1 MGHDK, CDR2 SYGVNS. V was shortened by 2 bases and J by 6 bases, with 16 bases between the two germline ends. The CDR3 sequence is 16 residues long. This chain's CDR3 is CASSETHPGRDEKLFF. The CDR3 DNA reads TGTGCCAGCAGTGAAACCCACCCGGGGCGGGATGAAAAACTGTTTTTT.

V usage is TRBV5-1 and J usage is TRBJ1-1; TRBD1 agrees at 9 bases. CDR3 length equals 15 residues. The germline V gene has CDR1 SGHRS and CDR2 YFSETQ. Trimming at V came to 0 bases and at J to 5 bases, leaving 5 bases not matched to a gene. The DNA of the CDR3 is TGCGCCAGCAGCTTGGGGGACAGGGTTATTACTGAAGCTTTCTTT. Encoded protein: CASSLGDRVITEAFF.

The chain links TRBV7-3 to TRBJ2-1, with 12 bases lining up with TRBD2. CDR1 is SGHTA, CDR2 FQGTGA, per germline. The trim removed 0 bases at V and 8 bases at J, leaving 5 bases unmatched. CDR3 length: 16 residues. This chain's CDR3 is CASSLTGTSGLDEQFF. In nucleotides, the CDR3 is TGTGCCAGCAGCTTAACGGGGACTAGCGGGTTGGATGAGCAGTTCTTC.

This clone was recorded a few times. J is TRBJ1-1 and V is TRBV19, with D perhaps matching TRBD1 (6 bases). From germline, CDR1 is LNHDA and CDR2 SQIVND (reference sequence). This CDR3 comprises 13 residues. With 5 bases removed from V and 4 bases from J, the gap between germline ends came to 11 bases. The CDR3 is CASSGVQGTEAFF. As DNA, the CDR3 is TGTGCCAGTAGTGGCGTACAGGGCACTGAAGCTTTCTTT. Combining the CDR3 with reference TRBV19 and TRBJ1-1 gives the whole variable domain DGGITQSPKYLFRKEGQNVTLSCEQNLNHDAMYWYRQDPGQGLRLIYYSQIVNDFQKGDIAEGYSVSREKKESFPLTVTSAQKNPTAFYLCASSGVQGTEAFFGQGTRLTVV.

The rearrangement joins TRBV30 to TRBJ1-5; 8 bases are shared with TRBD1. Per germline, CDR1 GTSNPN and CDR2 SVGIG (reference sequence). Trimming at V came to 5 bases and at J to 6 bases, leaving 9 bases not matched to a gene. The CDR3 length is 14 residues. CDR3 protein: CAWAQGAQGQPQHF. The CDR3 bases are TGTGCCTGGGCGCAGGGGGCGCAGGGTCAGCCCCAGCATTTT. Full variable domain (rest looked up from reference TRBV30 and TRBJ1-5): SQTIHQWPATLVQPVGSPLSLECTVEGTSNPNLYWYRQAAGRGLQLLFYSVGIGQISSEVPQNLSASRPQDRQFILSSKKLLLSDSGFYLCAWAQGAQGQPQHFGDGTRLSIL.

CDR3 protein: CASSLSWRSTDTQYF. Here the CDR3 DNA reads TGTGCCAGCAGTTTATCGTGGAGAAGCACAGATACGCAGTATTTT. The V and J genes are TRBV27 and TRBJ2-3; the D is unclear. V was shortened by 0 bases and J by 0 bases, with 7 bases between the two germline ends. Germline loops: CDR1 MNHEY, CDR2 SMNVEV (reference sequence). This CDR3 region has 15 residues.

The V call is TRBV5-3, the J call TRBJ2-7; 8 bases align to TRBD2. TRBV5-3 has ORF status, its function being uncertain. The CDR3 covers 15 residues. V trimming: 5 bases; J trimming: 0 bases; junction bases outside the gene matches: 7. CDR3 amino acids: CARRNTSGGSYEQYF. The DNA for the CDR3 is TGTGCCAGAAGAAATACTAGCGGTGGCTCCTACGAGCAGTACTTC.

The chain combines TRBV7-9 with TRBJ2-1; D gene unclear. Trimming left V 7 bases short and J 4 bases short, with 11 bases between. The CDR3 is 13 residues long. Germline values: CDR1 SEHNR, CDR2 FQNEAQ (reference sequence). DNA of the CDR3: TGTGCCAGCACCAGATCTGGGTACAATGAGCAGTTCTTC. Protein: CASTRSGYNEQFF.

This CDR3 reads CASSEGLAGGYEQYF. The CDR3 nucleotides read TGTGCCAGCAGTGAGGGACTAGCGGGAGGGTACGAGCAGTACTTC. V gene TRBV27 combines with J gene TRBJ2-7, with 16 bases matching TRBD2. Unmatched junction bases numbered 2, after V lost 5 bases and J lost 4 bases. The CDR3 length is 15 residues. CDR1 and CDR2 (germline): MNHEY, SMNVEV (reference sequence).

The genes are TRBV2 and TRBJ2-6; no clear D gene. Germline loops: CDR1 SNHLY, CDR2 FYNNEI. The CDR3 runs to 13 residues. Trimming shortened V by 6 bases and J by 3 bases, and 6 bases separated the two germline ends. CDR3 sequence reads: CASRPFGANVLTF. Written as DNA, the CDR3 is TGTGCCAGCAGGCCCTTTGGGGCCAACGTCCTGACTTTC.

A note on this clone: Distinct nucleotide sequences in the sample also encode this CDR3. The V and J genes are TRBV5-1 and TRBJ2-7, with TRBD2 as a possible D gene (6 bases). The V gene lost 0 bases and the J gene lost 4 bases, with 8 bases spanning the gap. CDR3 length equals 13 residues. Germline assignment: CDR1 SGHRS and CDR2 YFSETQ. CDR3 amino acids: CASSLGGLYEQYF. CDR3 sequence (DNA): TGCGCCAGCAGCTTGGGGGGACTTTACGAGCAGTACTTC.

The chain's CDR3 is CASSLGEEAFF. The DNA for the CDR3 is TGTGCCAGCTCACTAGGGGAGGAAGCTTTCTTT. This rearrangement joins TRBV18 to TRBJ1-1; TRBD1 is a possible D gene (5 bases). Trimming took off 4 bases at V and 8 bases at J, with 8 bases between the two ends. This CDR3 is built from 11 residues. Germline V gives CDR1 KGHSH, CDR2 LQKENI.

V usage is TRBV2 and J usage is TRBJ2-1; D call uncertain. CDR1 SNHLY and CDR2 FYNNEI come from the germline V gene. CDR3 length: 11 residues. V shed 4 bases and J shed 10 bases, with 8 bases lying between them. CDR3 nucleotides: TGTGCCAGCAGTGGACTTGCGGAGCAGTTCTTC. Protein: CASSGLAEQFF.

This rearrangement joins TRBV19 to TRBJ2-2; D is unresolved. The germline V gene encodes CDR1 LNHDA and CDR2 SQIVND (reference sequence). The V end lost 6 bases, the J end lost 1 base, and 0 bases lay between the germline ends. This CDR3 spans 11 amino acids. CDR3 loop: CASRNTGELFF. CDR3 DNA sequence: TGTGCCAGTAGGAACACCGGGGAGCTGTTTTTT.

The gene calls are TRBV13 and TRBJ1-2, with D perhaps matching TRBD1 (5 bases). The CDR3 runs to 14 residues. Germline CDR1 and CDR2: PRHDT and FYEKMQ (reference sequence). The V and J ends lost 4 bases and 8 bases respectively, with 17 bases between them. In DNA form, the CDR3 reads TGTGCCAGCAGCTCCCAAAAGGGGTTGAGGGGCTACACCTTC. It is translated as CASSSQKGLRGYTF. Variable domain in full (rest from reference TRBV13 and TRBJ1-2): AAGVIQSPRHLIKEKRETATLKCYPIPRHDTVYWYQQGPGQDPQFLISFYEKMQSDKGSIPDRFSAQQFSDYHSELNMSSLELGDSALYFCASSSQKGLRGYTFGSGTRLTVV.

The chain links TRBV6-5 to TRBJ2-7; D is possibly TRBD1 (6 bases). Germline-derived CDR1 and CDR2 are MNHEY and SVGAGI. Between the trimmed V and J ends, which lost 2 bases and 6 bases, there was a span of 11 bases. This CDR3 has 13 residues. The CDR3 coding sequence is TGTGCCAGCAGTTACACTACGGACAGCGAGCAGTACTTC. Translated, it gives CASSYTTDSEQYF.

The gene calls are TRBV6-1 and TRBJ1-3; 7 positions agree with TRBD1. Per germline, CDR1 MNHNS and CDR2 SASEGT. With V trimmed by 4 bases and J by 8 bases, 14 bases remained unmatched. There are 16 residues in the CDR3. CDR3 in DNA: TGTGCCAGCAGTGCGGTGTGGGGGCAGGGGGATTACACCATATATTTT. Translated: CASSAVWGQGDYTIYF.

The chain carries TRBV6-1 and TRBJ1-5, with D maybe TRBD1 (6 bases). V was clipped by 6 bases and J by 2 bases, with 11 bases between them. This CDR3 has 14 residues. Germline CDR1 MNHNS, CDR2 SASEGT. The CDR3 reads CASSPTGRNQPQHF. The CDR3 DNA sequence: TGTGCCAGCAGCCCTACAGGGCGCAATCAGCCCCAGCATTTT.

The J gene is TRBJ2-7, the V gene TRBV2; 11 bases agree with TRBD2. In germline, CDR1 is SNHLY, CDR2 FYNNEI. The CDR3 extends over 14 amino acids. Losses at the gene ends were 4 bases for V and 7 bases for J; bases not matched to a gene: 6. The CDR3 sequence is CASSVTSGSGEQYF. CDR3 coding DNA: TGTGCCAGCAGTGTCACTAGCGGGAGTGGAGAGCAGTACTTC. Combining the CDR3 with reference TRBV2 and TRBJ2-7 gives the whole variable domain EPEVTQTPSHQVTQMGQEVILRCVPISNHLYFYWYRQILGQKVEFLVSFYNNEISEKSEIFDDQFSVERPDGSNFTLKIRSTKLEDSAMYFCASSVTSGSGEQYFGPGTRLTVT.

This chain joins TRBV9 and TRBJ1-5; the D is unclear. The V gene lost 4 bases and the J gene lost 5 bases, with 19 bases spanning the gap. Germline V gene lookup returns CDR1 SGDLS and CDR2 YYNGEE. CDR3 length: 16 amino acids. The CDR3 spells CASSITKALIDQPQHF. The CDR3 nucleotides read TGTGCCAGCAGCATAACGAAGGCCCTGATTGATCAGCCCCAGCATTTT.

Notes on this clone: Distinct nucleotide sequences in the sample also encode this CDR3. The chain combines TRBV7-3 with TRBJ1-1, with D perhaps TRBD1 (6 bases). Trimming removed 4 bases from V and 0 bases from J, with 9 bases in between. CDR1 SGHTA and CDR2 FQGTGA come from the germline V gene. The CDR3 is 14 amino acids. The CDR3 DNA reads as TGTGCCAGCAGCTCTACAGGGATGAACACTGAAGCTTTCTTT. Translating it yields CASSSTGMNTEAFF. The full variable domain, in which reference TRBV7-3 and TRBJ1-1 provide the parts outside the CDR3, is GAGVSQTPSNKVTEKGKYVELRCDPISGHTALYWYRQSLGQGPEFLIYFQGTGAADDSGLPNDRFFAVRPEGSVSTLKIQRTERGDSAVYLCASSSTGMNTEAFFGQGTRLTVV.

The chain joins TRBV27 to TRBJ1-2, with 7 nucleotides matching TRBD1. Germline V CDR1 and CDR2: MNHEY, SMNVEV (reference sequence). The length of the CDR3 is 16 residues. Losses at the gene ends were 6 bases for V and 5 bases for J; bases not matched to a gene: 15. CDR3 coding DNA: TGTGCCAGCAGCCCTAGGGGGGACAGCTCACCTTATGGCTACACCTTC. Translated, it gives CASSPRGDSSPYGYTF.

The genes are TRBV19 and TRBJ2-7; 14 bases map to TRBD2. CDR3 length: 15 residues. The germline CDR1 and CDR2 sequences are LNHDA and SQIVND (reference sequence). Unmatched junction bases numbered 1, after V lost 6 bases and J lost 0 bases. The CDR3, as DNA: TGTGCCAGTAGGACTAGCGGGGGGGCCTCCTACGAGCAGTACTTC. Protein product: CASRTSGGASYEQYF.

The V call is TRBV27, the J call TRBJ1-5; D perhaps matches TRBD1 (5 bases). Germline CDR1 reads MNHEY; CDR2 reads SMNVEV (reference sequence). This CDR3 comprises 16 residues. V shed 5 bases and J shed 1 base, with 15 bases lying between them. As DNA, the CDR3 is TGTGCCAGCAGTCCCCAAGGGGAGGGGAGCAATCAGCCCCAGCATTTT. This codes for CASSPQGEGSNQPQHF.

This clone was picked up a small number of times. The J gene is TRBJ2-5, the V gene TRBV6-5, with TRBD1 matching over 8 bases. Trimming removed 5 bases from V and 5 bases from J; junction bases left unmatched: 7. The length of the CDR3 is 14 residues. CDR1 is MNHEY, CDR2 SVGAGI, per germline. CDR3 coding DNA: TGTGCCAGCAGTCCTCTTACAGGGGGGGAGACCCAGTACTTC. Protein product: CASSPLTGGETQYF.

DNA for the CDR3: TGTGCCAGCAGGGTACAGGGCTACACTGAAGCTTTCTTT. Protein product: CASRVQGYTEAFF. The V and J genes are TRBV2 and TRBJ1-1, with D possibly being TRBD1 (6 bases). From germline, CDR1 is SNHLY and CDR2 FYNNEI. V was trimmed by 6 bases and J by 3 bases, leaving 11 bases between them. The CDR3 has 13 residues.